These 2 T cell receptor beta chains were sequenced from one sample in a study of blood T cell repertoires in COVID-19. Clones were read by immunoSEQ multiplex PCR, and TCRdb kept only the in-frame ones, dropping some. The data hold just over 7,500 clones, with more than 60% observed a single time. The sample taken for sequencing was peripheral blood. The receptors were sampled from a human donor in a cohort sampled during active COVID-19.

This clone showed up just once. This sequence joins TRBV4-1 and TRBJ2-7; 10 bases match TRBD1. CDR1 and CDR2 (germline): MGHRA, YSYEKL. The CDR3 is made up of 15 amino acids. Losses at the gene ends were 0 bases for V and 4 bases for J; bases not matched to a gene: 3. CDR3 sequence: CASSQDGGQGYEQYF. DNA of the CDR3: TGCGCCAGCAGCCAAGATGGGGGACAGGGGTACGAGCAGTACTTC.

In its sample, this clone was seen a few times. This sequence joins TRBV30 and TRBJ1-1; the D is unclear. Trimming shortened V by 1 base and J by 8 bases, and 11 bases separated the two germline ends. The CDR3 covers 12 residues. Germline V gives CDR1 GTSNPN, CDR2 SVGIG (reference sequence). The CDR3, as DNA: TGTGCCTGGAGTGAGAACGGGATCGAAGCTTTCTTT. Residues: CAWSENGIEAFF.